These 4 T cell receptor beta chains were sequenced from one sample in a study of radiotherapy plus CTLA-4 blockade in lung cancer. Repertoires were generated with immunoSEQ multiplex PCR, while TCRdb's copy carries only in-frame clones and drops some. The sample lists about 80,000 clones, about 90% occurring once. The input for sequencing was peripheral blood, taken from a patient treated with radiotherapy plus ipilimumab. These receptor sequences come from a human donor with non-small cell lung cancer who had a partial response to radiotherapy plus ipilimumab.

The V call is TRBV5-6, the J call TRBJ2-5, with D unresolved. The germline V gene encodes CDR1 SGHDT and CDR2 YYEEEE. Trimming pared 0 bases from V and 7 bases from J, leaving 10 bases between. The CDR3 runs to 13 residues. The CDR3 DNA follows: TGTGCCAGCAGCTTGGAGACTTCTGGGACCCAGTACTTC. It encodes CASSLETSGTQYF.

The chain uses TRBV27 and TRBJ2-7; 8 bases fit TRBD1. Germline CDR1 MNHEY, CDR2 SMNVEV (reference sequence). This CDR3 has 16 residues. J gave up 0 bases and V 6 bases, and 10 bases lay outside the gene matches. CDR3 DNA: TGTGCCAGCAGACGTCACGGGACAGGTGACTCCTACGAGCAGTACGTC. Translated: CASRRHGTGDSYEQYV.

V and J are TRBV7-6 and TRBJ2-6; no clear D gene. Germline CDR1 and CDR2: SGHVS and FNYEAQ. The CDR3 has 16 amino acids. V lost 1 base, J lost 4 bases, and 11 bases lay in between. The CDR3 region is CASSLEMMRGANVLTF. CDR3 sequence (DNA): TGTGCCAGCAGCTTAGAAATGATGAGAGGGGCCAACGTCCTGACTTTC.

The CDR3 bases are TGTGCCAGCAGCACCCGGGATACCAGAACGAACAATGAGCAGTTCTTC. Translated: CASSTRDTRTNNEQFF. This rearrangement joins TRBV11-1 to TRBJ2-1; a possible D gene is TRBD2 (5 bases). Germline CDR1 is SGHAT and CDR2 is FQDESV (reference sequence). The CDR3 covers 16 residues. V lost 5 bases and J 5 bases, leaving 19 bases between the germline ends.